A single sample is the source of the 13 T cell receptor beta chains below, sequenced in a study of T-cell reconstitution after alpha-beta-depleted transplantation in children. Preparation of the TCRbeta library used unique molecular identifiers. MiXCR was run by TCRdb on the PCR reads, yielding one entry per CDR3 protein. Counted here are roughly 350,000 distinct CDR3 sequences, 10% occurring once; the ten biggest clones make up under 3%. Sequencing used PBMCs from the stem cell graft donor, obtained from the stem cell graft. These receptors were collected from a human donor who donated a stem cell graft to a child with acute lymphoblastic leukemia.

The table lists this clonotype with a few counts. V usage is TRBV7-3 and J usage is TRBJ1-1; D is possibly TRBD1 (6 bases). CDR1 is SGHTA and CDR2 is FQGTGA in the germline V gene. Trimming cost V 4 bases and J 2 bases, with 20 bases left between them. This CDR3 comprises 17 residues. CDR3 protein: CASSSILARDTNTEAFF. The DNA of the CDR3 is TGTGCCAGCAGCTCTATACTCGCCCGGGACACTAACACTGAAGCTTTCTTT.

This chain joins TRBV14 and TRBJ2-2; a possible D gene is TRBD2 (6 bases). This CDR3 has 13 amino acids. V dropped 0 bases and J dropped 10 bases, with 9 bases sitting between them. Germline V gene lookup returns CDR1 SGHDN and CDR2 FVKESK. The CDR3 DNA sequence: TGTGCCAGCAGCCAAGAGGAGGGGACGGAGCTGTTTTTT. The encoded protein is CASSQEEGTELFF.

This clonotype showed up many times. The chain uses TRBV9 and TRBJ1-2, with a weak D call TRBD1 (6 bases). The ends were cut back, 3 bases at V and 5 bases at J, with 17 bases in the middle. Germline V gene sequence: CDR1 SGDLS, CDR2 YYNGEE. This CDR3 spans 15 amino acids. CDR3 DNA: TGTGCCAGCAGCGAGGGGGACATCCTGGGATATGGCTACACCTTC. It encodes CASSEGDILGYGYTF.

This clonotype was seen a few times. This chain links TRBV5-1 with TRBJ2-5, with D perhaps matching TRBD2 (5 bases). In germline, CDR1 is SGHRS, CDR2 YFSETQ. V lost 0 bases to trimming and J lost 5 bases, with 11 bases between them. The CDR3 extends over 14 amino acids. The CDR3, as DNA: TGCGCCAGCAGCTTGGAGGTGGGAGCGGAGACCCAGTACTTC. This codes for CASSLEVGAETQYF.

This clonotype was seen a few times. The chain uses TRBV3-1 and TRBJ1-1, with D possibly matching TRBD1 (5 bases). V dropped 0 bases and J dropped 1 base, with 6 bases sitting between them. Germline V lookup: CDR1 LGHDT, CDR2 YNNKEL (reference sequence). CDR3 size: 14 residues. This CDR3 is CASSQDGANTEAFF. In DNA, the CDR3 is TGTGCCAGCAGCCAAGATGGGGCGAACACTGAAGCTTTCTTT.

This clonotype turned up a few times. This chain joins TRBV3-1 and TRBJ2-5; D is unclear. CDR1 is LGHDT and CDR2 is YNNKEL in the germline V gene (reference sequence). This CDR3 contains 15 residues. V was cut by 0 bases and J by 2 bases, with 10 bases left in between. The CDR3 DNA sequence: TGTGCCAGCAGCCAAGATTGGGAACATCAAGAGACCCAGTACTTC. Encoded protein: CASSQDWEHQETQYF.

This clonotype has just a few counts. V is TRBV5-1 and J is TRBJ2-3; the match to TRBD2 covers 8 bases. V trimming: 2 bases; J trimming: 4 bases; junction bases outside the gene matches: 3. The CDR3 totals 14 residues. Germline loops: CDR1 SGHRS, CDR2 YFSETQ. Written as DNA, the CDR3 is TGCGCCAGCAGCTTAGCGGGAGCGCCAGATACGCAGTATTTT. Translating gives CASSLAGAPDTQYF.

V gene TRBV28 combines with J gene TRBJ1-2; the D gene is possibly TRBD1 (5 bases). CDR1 is MDHEN and CDR2 is SYDVKM in the germline V gene. This CDR3 region has 15 residues. The ends were cut back, 2 bases at V and 4 bases at J, with 14 bases in the middle. The CDR3 is CASSLPQGFGYGYTF. CDR3 in DNA: TGTGCCAGCAGTTTACCCCAGGGATTCGGCTATGGCTACACCTTC.

This clonotype was seen a few times. The genes are TRBV28 and TRBJ1-3; the D is unclear. V lost 7 bases and J lost 5, with 21 bases in between. This CDR3 region has 16 residues. Germline V gives CDR1 MDHEN, CDR2 SYDVKM. DNA of the CDR3: TGTGCCAGCACCCCGGGCGGCCAGATACGCAGAAACACCATATATTTT. It encodes CASTPGGQIRRNTIYF.

The CDR3 is CASSFRLDNEQFF. CDR3 nucleotides: TGTGCCAGCAGCTTTCGCTTAGACAATGAGCAGTTCTTC. The chain carries TRBV7-9 and TRBJ2-1, with D hard to call. CDR1 SEHNR and CDR2 FQNEAQ come from the germline V gene (reference sequence). V lost 3 bases and J lost 5, with 8 bases in between. The CDR3 runs 13 residues.

This clonotype was seen only a few times. The chain is built from TRBV5-1 and TRBJ2-1; possibly TRBD2 for D (6 bases). The V and J ends lost 2 bases and 3 bases respectively, with 12 bases between them. Germline V gene data show CDR1 as SGHRS and CDR2 as YFSETQ. CDR3 length: 15 residues. CDR3 loop: CASSFGGAVYNEQFF. DNA for the CDR3: TGCGCCAGCAGCTTCGGCGGGGCTGTCTACAATGAGCAGTTCTTC. Full variable domain (remainder filled in from reference TRBV5-1 and TRBJ2-1): KAGVTQTPRYLIKTRGQQVTLSCSPISGHRSVSWYQQTPGQGLQFLFEYFSETQRNKGNFPGRFSGRQFSNSRSEMNVSTLELGDSALYLCASSFGGAVYNEQFFGPGTRLTVL.

The count of this clonotype is one. The chain uses TRBV29-1 and TRBJ2-7; tentatively, D is TRBD1 or TRBD2 (5 bases each). The germline V and J ends were trimmed by 5 bases and 2 bases, with 10 bases remaining between them. Per germline, CDR1 SQVTM and CDR2 ANQGSEA. This CDR3 spans 12 amino acids. CDR3 region: CSVPQGPYEQYF. For the CDR3, the DNA is TGCAGCGTTCCTCAGGGACCCTACGAGCAGTACTTC.

There are a few counts of this clonotype. This chain connects TRBV7-9 to TRBJ2-7; 8 bases fit TRBD1. The CDR3 is 15 amino acids. Germline CDR1 and CDR2: SEHNR and FQNEAQ (reference sequence). V was pared by 5 bases and J by 3 bases, with 9 bases of the junction left unmatched. CDR3 coding DNA: TGTGCCAGCAGCGCAACAGGGGGAATTTTCTACGAGCAGTACTTC. It yields the protein CASSATGGIFYEQYF.